Listed here are 13 T cell receptor beta chains from one sample, sequenced in a study of response to subunit inactivated influenza vaccine (dated 2018 in TCRdb). The method behind the library was RT-PCR. The sample was run on an Illumina HiSeq 2500. TCRdb passed the public sequencing reads through fastp at Q25 and MiXCR, retaining productive beta sequences. When rows share a CDR3 protein, they turn into one entry using the most common DNA and genes. The sample has 500,000 to 750,000 distinct CDR3 sequences on record, around 15% of them singletons. The top ten constitute around 10% of the sample. The starting material was PBMCs from blood, obtained 11 to 12 days after vaccination. These receptors all come from a man aged 50 to 59 who received an inactivated influenza vaccine. Donor details come from another sample of the same person, matched by shared clones.

The genes are TRBV28 and TRBJ1-2; possibly TRBD1 for D (5 bases). Trimming stripped 5 bases from V and 8 bases from J, with 21 bases between. The CDR3 covers 15 residues. The germline gives CDR1 MDHEN, CDR2 SYDVKM. As DNA, the CDR3 is TGTGCCAGCAGTAAAGGGTTCAGGGCAGGGTTAGGCTACACCTTC. As protein: CASSKGFRAGLGYTF.

This clonotype was observed a handful of times. The rearrangement links TRBV6-1 to TRBJ1-1, with 7 bases aligning to TRBD1. Germline loops: CDR1 MNHNS, CDR2 SASEGT. V gave up 5 bases and J gave up 0 bases; unmatched junction bases: 9. The CDR3 consists of 16 residues. The CDR3 DNA reads as TGTGCCAGCAGTCTAACCGGGACAGCTATGAACACTGAAGCTTTCTTT. Translated, it gives CASSLTGTAMNTEAFF.

The sample holds a few counts of this clonotype. A read error may produce the germline difference seen at one junction end. The chain links TRBV12-3 or TRBV12-4 to TRBJ2-1; D may be TRBD1 or TRBD2 (5 bases each). The CDR3 sequence is 14 residues long. This CDR3 is CASSSNPSGRKVVF. In DNA, the CDR3 is TGTGCCAGCAGTTCTAACCCCTCAGGGAGAAAGGTTGTTTTC.

This clonotype was seen ten or more times. The V gene is TRBV12-3 or TRBV12-4, the J gene TRBJ1-3; D is undetermined. Trimming took 5 bases from V and 0 from J, leaving 11 bases between them. This CDR3 has 15 amino acids. CDR3 bases: TGTGCCAGCAGTCCCCGACATAGCTCTGGAAACACCATATATTTT. Its protein is CASSPRHSSGNTIYF.

V usage is TRBV6-1 and J usage is TRBJ1-2; D is unresolved. The ends were cut back, 6 bases at V and 4 bases at J, with 12 bases in the middle. CDR3 size: 13 residues. Germline V gene sequence: CDR1 MNHNS, CDR2 SASEGT. The CDR3 DNA reads TGTGCCAGCAGACCCGGATGGGTCTATGGCTACACCTTC. Protein product: CASRPGWVYGYTF.

The rearrangement joins TRBV4-2 to TRBJ2-1; the D call may be TRBD1 or TRBD2 (5 bases each). V was clipped by 4 bases and J by 2 bases, with 12 bases between them. The germline V gene has CDR1 LGHNA and CDR2 YNFKEQ. There are 15 residues in the CDR3. In nucleotides, the CDR3 is TGTGCCAGCAGCCGGGCTTGGGACGCCTACAATGAGCAGTTCTTC. Its protein is CASSRAWDAYNEQFF.

This chain links TRBV7-3 with TRBJ2-3, with a weak D call TRBD1 (5 bases). CDR3 length: 15 amino acids. Looked up from germline, CDR1 is SGHTA and CDR2 is FQGTGA. V lost 2 bases and J 2 bases, leaving 11 bases between the germline ends. CDR3 DNA: TGTGCCAGCAGCTTAGGTTCAGGGCTCACAGATACGCAGTATTTT. Translated: CASSLGSGLTDTQYF. The entire variable domain, with the rest obtained from reference TRBV7-3 and TRBJ2-3, is as follows: GAGVSQTPSNKVTEKGKYVELRCDPISGHTALYWYRQSLGQGPEFLIYFQGTGAADDSGLPNDRFFAVRPEGSVSTLKIQRTERGDSAVYLCASSLGSGLTDTQYFGPGTRLTVL.

The chain is built from TRBV5-6 and TRBJ2-7, with 7 nucleotides matching TRBD1. The CDR3 has 14 residues. The J segment lost 7 bases and the V segment lost 0 bases, leaving 7 bases of the junction unmatched. CDR1 SGHDT and CDR2 YYEEEE come from the germline V gene. The CDR3 loop is CASSLETGTDEQYF. In nucleotides, the CDR3 is TGTGCCAGCAGCTTGGAGACAGGGACGGATGAGCAGTACTTC.

CDR3 sequence reads: CSANLQVSYEQYF. The CDR3 DNA is TGCAGTGCTAATTTACAGGTCTCCTACGAGCAGTACTTC. The rearrangement joins TRBV20-1 to TRBJ2-7, with a tentative D call TRBD1 (5 bases). Germline V gene sequence: CDR1 DFQATT, CDR2 SNEGSKA (reference sequence). The CDR3 is made up of 13 amino acids. Trimming stripped 4 bases from V and 0 bases from J, with 10 bases between.

This clonotype appeared many times. In DNA, the CDR3 is TGTGCCAGCAGCTTAGCTGGGGCCAACGTCCTGACTTTC. Translation: CASSLAGANVLTF. The chain carries TRBV27 and TRBJ2-6, with D hard to call. Germline CDR1 reads MNHEY; CDR2 reads SMNVEV (reference sequence). The V and J ends lost 6 bases and 2 bases respectively, with 5 bases between them. The CDR3 contains 13 residues.

The chain combines TRBV20-1 with TRBJ2-5, with D perhaps given as TRBD1 or TRBD2 (5 bases each). With 6 bases removed from V and 4 bases from J, the gap between germline ends came to 9 bases. This CDR3 is built from 11 residues. Germline loops: CDR1 DFQATT, CDR2 SNEGSKA (reference sequence). Here the CDR3 DNA reads TGCAGTGCGGGGACCAGAGAGACCCAGTACTTC. This gives the protein CSAGTRETQYF.

This clonotype was detected many times. The chain recombines TRBV5-1 with TRBJ2-3; D unclear. The CDR3 has 15 residues. Germline CDR1 SGHRS, CDR2 YFSETQ. V lost 3 bases, J lost 0 bases, and 11 bases lay in between. The CDR3 DNA is TGCGCCAGCAGCTACGCAATATCTAGCACAGATACGCAGTATTTT. It specifies CASSYAISSTDTQYF.

J is TRBJ1-6 and V is TRBV27; D is ambiguous. The CDR3 is 14 amino acids. V was clipped by 11 bases and J by 8 bases, with 19 bases between them. The germline gives CDR1 MNHEY, CDR2 SMNVEV (reference sequence). Here the CDR3 DNA reads TGTGCCGCCGATGACGCATCGGTGGATTCACCCCTCCACTTT. This translates into CAADDASVDSPLHF.